This entry describes one T cell receptor (beta chain). Method: immunoSEQ multiplex PCR; TCRdb's copy keeps in-frame clones and lacks some. The sample includes around 16,000 clones, over 65% seen only once; the top ten take around 3%. Trimming left V 2 bases short and J 5 bases short, with 16 bases between. Germline V gene sequence: CDR1 SGHDT, CDR2 YYEEEE. CDR3 length: 16 amino acids. The record originates from a study of neoadjuvant anti-PD-1 for oral cavity cancer. The source is a person aged 35 to 85 with oral cavity squamous cell carcinoma. This material consisted of PBMCs, taken before nivolumab (anti-PD-1) treatment. The chain couples TRBV5-6 to TRBJ2-2, with D possibly matching TRBD2 (7 bases). This CDR3 reads CASSFIGGLGTGELFF. The CDR3 bases are TGTGCCAGCAGCTTTATCGGGGGGCTGGGGACCGGGGAGCTGTTTTTT.